Presented here are 2 T cell receptor beta chains from one specimen sequenced in a study of CD4 T cells in relation to SARS-CoV-2 and coronaviruses (dated by TCRdb to the early 2020s). Library method: the immunoSEQ multiplex PCR assay. The table was pulled from immuneACCESS by TCRdb, which kept in-frame rearrangements only. Such tables lose some clones; where checked, under half of the loss comes from unresolved V genes, and the rest has no known cause. Here the sample has about 36,000 clones; around 80% occur a single time. The top ten clones comprise roughly 3% of the sample. These TCRs' antigens remain unknown. Sequencing used memory CD4+ T cells from PBMCs, cultured in vitro. The cell subset or site label corresponds to: memory (non-naive) CD4+ T cells. These TCRs come from an adult with COVID-19.

The chain joins TRBV5-1 to TRBJ2-6; the match to TRBD2 covers 11 bases. Germline CDR1 is SGHRS and CDR2 is YFSETQ. The CDR3 is 17 residues long. Trimming cost V 4 bases and J 0 bases; bases outside gene matches: 3. This CDR3 reads CASSGTSGFSGANVLTF. The DNA for the CDR3 is TGCGCCAGCAGCGGGACTAGCGGTTTCTCTGGGGCCAACGTCCTGACTTTC.

The V and J genes are TRBV10-3 and TRBJ2-5, with 7 bases fitting TRBD1. The CDR3 consists of 13 residues. V trimming: 0 bases; J trimming: 5 bases; junction bases outside the gene matches: 0. Germline-derived CDR1 and CDR2 are ENHRY and SYGVKD. Here the CDR3 DNA reads TGTGCCATCAGTGAGTCGGACAGGGAGACCCAGTACTTC. Its translation is CAISESDRETQYF.